This T cell receptor beta chain originates from a study of Ad26.COV2.S vaccination and SARS-CoV-2 variants. Whole-study context: Donor was in the COV1001 Ad26.COV2.S trial arm. Points from the study as a whole: Breadth and depth estimates from TCRs may understate total T cell responses.

The data were produced by immunoSEQ multiplex PCR, yet TCRdb's version contains in-frame clones alone and is incomplete. The sample yields 400,000 to 450,000 clones, approximately 92% seen once. Note on this clone: Its target is not known.

As to treatment: 15 to 20 received Ad26.COV2.S at low or high dose, single or two shots; 5 received placebo; per-sample allocation not given. The investigators took samples on day 63 after the first vaccine or placebo injection. This sequence was found in a person aged 18-60 years who received the Ad26.COV2.S COVID-19 vaccine or a placebo. This sample comprised peripheral blood, obtained in a trial of Ad26.COV2.S vaccine versus placebo.

CDR3 region: CASSLLGQIDNNSPLHF. As DNA, the CDR3 is TGTGCCAGTAGTCTCCTGGGACAGATTGATAATAATTCACCCCTCCACTTT. This chain joins TRBV19 and TRBJ1-6, with 7 bases matching TRBD1. V lost 5 bases, J lost 5 bases, and 12 bases stayed unmatched. The CDR3 has 17 amino acids. The V gene's germline CDR1 is LNHDA and CDR2 SQIVND (reference sequence). Combining the CDR3 with reference TRBV19 and TRBJ1-6 gives the whole variable domain DGGITQSPKYLFRKEGQNVTLSCEQNLNHDAMYWYRQDPGQGLRLIYYSQIVNDFQKGDIAEGYSVSREKKESFPLTVTSAQKNPTAFYLCASSLLGQIDNNSPLHFGNGTRLTVT.